The 8 T cell receptor beta chains reported below all come from one sample, sequenced in a study of cytomegalovirus exposure and HLA in healthy donors. The PCR contained 60 Vbeta and 13 Jbeta primers. Some clones are missing from TCRdb's copy, which holds only in-frame ones; the method was immunoSEQ multiplex PCR. The table shows more than 95,000 clones, with roughly three quarters occurring only once. The sequencing sample was made of PBMCs. The receptor source for this set is a young man in good health and CMV-seronegative.

This clone came up a few times. The chain couples TRBV7-2 to TRBJ2-6; D remains unclear. The V end was cut by 3 bases, the J end by 2 bases, with 8 bases between. Per germline, CDR1 SGHTA and CDR2 FQGNSA. CDR3 length: 15 amino acids. The CDR3 is CASSLRITGANVLTF. The CDR3 DNA is TGTGCCAGCAGCTTGAGAATCACTGGGGCCAACGTCCTGACTTTC.

In its sample, this clone was seen a few times. This chain joins TRBV7-3 and TRBJ2-1, with D tentatively TRBD2 (5 bases). The CDR3 spans 13 residues. V lost 6 bases to trimming and J lost 6 bases, with 12 bases between them. Germline V gene sequence: CDR1 SGHTA, CDR2 FQGTGA. CDR3 protein: CASREQGGNEQFF. In DNA, the CDR3 is TGTGCCAGCAGGGAACAAGGAGGCAATGAGCAGTTCTTC.

The chain recombines TRBV29-1 with TRBJ2-7; D might be TRBD2 (5 bases). The CDR3 sequence is 13 residues long. V lost 8 bases to trimming and J lost 0 bases, with 14 bases between them. In germline, CDR1 is SQVTM, CDR2 ANQGSEA. CDR3 DNA: TGCAGCTTTGCTGGGAGTCCCTCCTACGAGCAGTACTTC. Amino acids: CSFAGSPSYEQYF.

J is TRBJ2-6 and V is TRBV4-3, with TRBD1 as a possible D gene (6 bases). Germline values: CDR1 LGHNA, CDR2 YSLEER. The CDR3 has 16 residues. Trimming cost V 0 bases and J 2 bases, with 8 bases left between them. The CDR3 loop is CASSQDGGAGANVLTF. The DNA of the CDR3 is TGCGCCAGCAGCCAAGATGGGGGCGCTGGGGCCAACGTCCTGACTTTC.

The rearrangement links TRBV9 to TRBJ2-1, with 10 bases lining up with TRBD2. The CDR3 contains 15 residues. Trimming removed 4 bases from V and 3 bases from J; junction bases left unmatched: 4. Looked up from germline, CDR1 is SGDLS and CDR2 is YYNGEE. The CDR3 here is CASSTRLAGYNEQFF. The CDR3 bases are TGTGCCAGCAGCACAAGACTAGCGGGCTACAATGAGCAGTTCTTC.

This clone was detected a few times. The V gene is TRBV4-3, the J gene TRBJ2-7, with D tentatively TRBD2 (7 bases). CDR1 and CDR2 (germline): LGHNA, YSLEER. With 3 bases removed from V and 4 bases from J, the gap between germline ends came to 19 bases. This CDR3 spans 16 amino acids. The CDR3 sequence: CASSQARGTGAYEQYF. The CDR3 DNA is TGCGCCAGCAGCCAGGCGCGGGGGACGGGGGCATACGAGCAGTACTTC.

The rearrangement uses TRBV28 and TRBJ1-2, with D tentatively TRBD1 (6 bases). Germline V gene sequence: CDR1 MDHEN, CDR2 SYDVKM. Trimming removed 6 bases at V and 8 bases at J, with 22 bases between. The CDR3 covers 15 residues. CDR3 DNA sequence: TGTGCCAGCAGGTCTACAGGGCCGGGGAGTTGGGGCTACACCTTC. This sequence encodes CASRSTGPGSWGYTF.

This clone was recorded once. This chain uses TRBV9 with TRBJ2-3; 13 nucleotides align to TRBD2. Germline CDR1 SGDLS, CDR2 YYNGEE. The CDR3 is 16 residues long. V lost 0 bases to trimming and J lost 3 bases; unmatched junction nucleotides: 1. CDR3 sequence (DNA): TGTGCCAGCAGCGTAGGACTAGCGGGAGGTACAGATACGCAGTATTTT. This encodes CASSVGLAGGTDTQYF.